Presented here are 18 T cell receptor beta chains from one specimen sequenced in a study of patients and donors after allogeneic stem cell transplantation. TCRdb fed the RT-PCR reads into MiXCR, producing one record per CDR3 protein. The sample shows tens of thousands of distinct CDR3 sequences, roughly 29% of them seen only once. The sample taken for sequencing was blood, either unsorted or a sorted T cell fraction (not recorded which). The receptors were sampled from a human donor who was either an allogeneic HSCT recipient or a stem cell or donor lymphocyte infusion donor (not recorded which). It is not recorded whose cells these are; they may come from a transplant donor.

The V call is TRBV7-6, the J call TRBJ1-2, with 12 bases fitting TRBD1. The junction had 9 bases not matched to a gene; V was cut back by 2 bases and J by 8 bases. Germline V gene data show CDR1 as SGHVS and CDR2 as FNYEAQ. This CDR3 is 16 amino acids long. The CDR3 DNA is TGTGCCAGCAGCTTACCCCCGGGACAGGGGGCGGGAGGCTACACCTTC. Translating gives CASSLPPGQGAGGYTF. Using reference TRBV7-6 and TRBJ1-2 for the parts outside the CDR3, the full variable domain is GAGVSQSPRYKVTKRGQDVALRCDPISGHVSLYWYRQALGQGPEFLTYFNYEAQQDKSGLPNDRFSAERPEGSISTLTIQRTEQRDSAMYRCASSLPPGQGAGGYTFGSGTRLTVV.

The table lists this clonotype with a few counts. The rearrangement joins TRBV7-6 to TRBJ2-7; 7 bases line up with TRBD2. This CDR3 comprises 16 residues. The J segment lost 2 bases and the V segment lost 0 bases, leaving 7 bases of the junction unmatched. Germline CDR1 reads SGHVS; CDR2 reads FNYEAQ. Here the CDR3 reads CASSLAGRAAPYEQYF. Written as DNA, the CDR3 is TGTGCCAGCAGCTTAGCGGGGAGGGCTGCTCCCTACGAGCAGTACTTC. Using reference TRBV7-6 and TRBJ2-7 for the parts outside the CDR3, the full variable domain is GAGVSQSPRYKVTKRGQDVALRCDPISGHVSLYWYRQALGQGPEFLTYFNYEAQQDKSGLPNDRFSAERPEGSISTLTIQRTEQRDSAMYRCASSLAGRAAPYEQYFGPGTRLTVT.

This sequence joins TRBV10-3 and TRBJ2-7; D remains unclear. This CDR3 comprises 11 residues. V lost 6 bases and J lost 2, with 5 bases in between. CDR1 and CDR2 (germline): ENHRY, SYGVKD. CDR3 loop: CAISQPYEQYF. CDR3 in DNA: TGTGCCATCAGCCAGCCCTACGAGCAGTACTTC.

The sample holds many counts of this clonotype. The chain recombines TRBV20-1 with TRBJ2-7, with D possibly TRBD1 on 6 matching bases. This CDR3 contains 13 residues. V dropped 6 bases and J dropped 4 bases, with 16 bases sitting between them. The germline gives CDR1 DFQATT, CDR2 SNEGSKA (reference sequence). This CDR3 is CSAEGQGTYEQYF. In DNA, the CDR3 is TGCAGTGCAGAGGGGCAGGGGACGTACGAGCAGTACTTC.

The rearrangement uses TRBV7-6 and TRBJ2-7; D possibly corresponds to TRBD1 (5 bases). V was clipped by 5 bases and J by 4 bases, with 12 bases between them. In germline, CDR1 is SGHVS, CDR2 FNYEAQ. CDR3 length equals 13 residues. Here the CDR3 DNA reads TGTGCCAGCAGCATTGACAGTTTTTACGAGCAGTACTTC. Protein product: CASSIDSFYEQYF.

The V call is TRBV5-6, the J call TRBJ2-7; D is undetermined. The V gene's germline CDR1 is SGHDT and CDR2 YYEEEE. The germline V and J ends were trimmed by 2 bases and 2 bases, with 14 bases remaining between them. The CDR3 sequence is 15 residues long. CDR3: CASSFRERPPYEQYF. The CDR3, as DNA: TGTGCCAGCAGCTTCCGCGAGAGGCCACCCTACGAGCAGTACTTC.

The chain has TRBV9 and TRBJ1-3, with a weak D call TRBD1 (5 bases). The ends were cut back, 0 bases at V and 2 bases at J, with 12 bases in the middle. CDR3 length: 16 amino acids. Germline V lookup: CDR1 SGDLS, CDR2 YYNGEE. This chain's CDR3 is CASSVVGPSAGNTIYF. In nucleotides, the CDR3 is TGTGCCAGCAGCGTAGTGGGACCGAGCGCTGGAAACACCATATATTTT.

This clonotype turned up a few times. The chain links TRBV4-1 to TRBJ1-2; D possibly corresponds to TRBD1 (6 bases). The CDR3 has 14 amino acids. Germline CDR1 reads MGHRA; CDR2 reads YSYEKL. The V gene lost 4 bases and the J gene lost 7 bases, with 16 bases spanning the gap. The CDR3 here is CASSPTGLWGGYTF. In nucleotides, the CDR3 is TGCGCCAGCAGCCCGACAGGTCTTTGGGGTGGCTACACCTTC.

This chain links TRBV6-2 or TRBV6-3 with TRBJ1-1; maybe TRBD1 (5 bases). V was cut by 5 bases and J by 6 bases, with 16 bases left in between. The germline V gene encodes CDR1 MNHEY and CDR2 SVGEGT. The CDR3 is made up of 14 amino acids. CDR3 in amino acids: CASSRYRTGPEAFF. CDR3 bases: TGTGCCAGCAGTCGATACAGGACGGGCCCTGAAGCTTTCTTT.

The J gene is TRBJ2-7, the V gene TRBV3-1; a weak D match, TRBD2 (5 bases). This CDR3 has 14 residues. Germline CDR1 is LGHDT and CDR2 is YNNKEL (reference sequence). The ends were cut back, 4 bases at V and 4 bases at J, with 14 bases in the middle. This CDR3 is CASSLLGGQYEQYF. CDR3 nucleotides: TGTGCCAGCAGCCTACTCGGAGGCCAGTACGAGCAGTACTTC.

This chain joins TRBV7-9 and TRBJ2-1, with 9 bases matching TRBD2. CDR3 size: 16 residues. Looked up from germline, CDR1 is SEHNR and CDR2 is FQNEAQ (reference sequence). Germline trimming cut 1 base from V and 9 bases from J; bases unmatched to any gene: 10. CDR3: CASSLDESGGLVEQFF. CDR3 bases: TGTGCCAGCAGCTTAGACGAAAGCGGGGGGTTGGTTGAGCAGTTCTTC.

The chain links TRBV20-1 to TRBJ1-2, with D possibly being TRBD1 (6 bases). Trimming removed 5 bases from V and 2 bases from J, with 9 bases in between. The CDR3 runs 12 residues. Per the germline V gene, CDR1 is DFQATT and CDR2 is SNEGSKA (reference sequence). This CDR3 reads CSARTANYGYTF. CDR3 coding DNA: TGCAGTGCTCGGACAGCGAACTATGGCTACACCTTC.

This chain joins TRBV14 and TRBJ1-1; D is ambiguous. Trimming pared 1 base from V and 0 bases from J, leaving 12 bases between. The CDR3 is 16 residues long. Germline CDR1 is SGHDN and CDR2 is FVKESK. CDR3 loop: CASSQVEGIMNTEAFF. The DNA for the CDR3 is TGTGCCAGCAGCCAAGTGGAAGGGATCATGAACACTGAAGCTTTCTTT.

The genes are TRBV5-1 and TRBJ2-1; the match to TRBD1 covers 8 bases. The CDR3 extends over 15 amino acids. V trimming: 4 bases; J trimming: 3 bases; junction bases outside the gene matches: 6. Germline CDR1 is SGHRS and CDR2 is YFSETQ. In nucleotides, the CDR3 is TGCGCCAGCAGCCCAGACAGGGGCCTCTACAATGAGCAGTTCTTC. It is translated as CASSPDRGLYNEQFF.

The chain recombines TRBV7-9 with TRBJ1-2; D gene uncertain. From germline, CDR1 is SEHNR and CDR2 FQNEAQ (reference sequence). V was pared by 0 bases and J by 8 bases, with 13 bases between. The CDR3 has 14 residues. CDR3 in amino acids: CASSLAGSLDGYTF. CDR3 DNA: TGTGCCAGCAGCTTAGCAGGGTCACTCGACGGCTACACCTTC.

This clonotype was observed a handful of times. The V and J genes are TRBV24-1 and TRBJ2-7; TRBD1 matches 10 bases. The CDR3 has 15 residues. Looked up from germline, CDR1 is KGHDR and CDR2 is SFDVKD. The V and J ends lost 4 bases and 2 bases, in that order; junction bases with no gene match: 4. CDR3 coding DNA: TGTGCCACCAGTGACCGGGACAGGGGAGCCTACGAGCAGTACTTC. Its translation is CATSDRDRGAYEQYF.

This clonotype was recorded many times. This chain uses TRBV12-3 or TRBV12-4 with TRBJ1-4; TRBD1 matches at 8 bases. J gave up 10 bases and V 7 bases, and 11 bases lay outside the gene matches. CDR3 size: 14 residues. The CDR3 sequence: CASTLGTGFAKLFF. The CDR3 nucleotides read TGTGCCAGCACCCTCGGGACAGGTTTTGCAAAACTGTTTTTT.

This clonotype was seen a few times. The V and J genes are TRBV7-9 and TRBJ2-7, with TRBD1 identical over 7 bases. The CDR3 is 15 residues long. Looked up from germline, CDR1 is SEHNR and CDR2 is FQNEAQ (reference sequence). V shed 4 bases, J shed 7 bases, and the junction held 13 bases outside the gene matches. CDR3 nucleotide sequence: TGTGCCAGCAGCTCGATCGACGACAGGGCAGGGGAGCAGTACTTC. This sequence encodes CASSSIDDRAGEQYF.